This T cell receptor beta chain derives from a study of T-cell reconstitution after alpha-beta-depleted transplantation in children (TCRdb year 2016). Context from the whole study: T-cell immune reconstitution after TCRalphabeta/CD19-depleted allogeneic hematopoietic cell transplantation in children was quantitatively tracked in the study by means of TCR repertoire profiling. The research as a whole found: In some patients, high TCRbeta diversity at day 60 was attributed to recipient T cells and intrathymic progenitors that had survived conditioning. The apparently early alphabetaT-cell count recovery about two months after transplant was reportedly dependent on only several hundred rapidly expanded clones derived from non-depleted graft cells. Hyperexpanded clone frequencies declined over subsequent months; after one year, T-cell counts and TCRbeta diversity were mostly attributed to newly produced T cells.

This clonotype has ten or more counts. The antigen this receptor binds is unknown. Base qualities were left out, and no much larger clone turns up one base away. The label giving this sample's treatment or condition can be read as: allogeneic hematopoietic cell transplantation with graft depleted of TCRalphabeta T cells and CD19 B cells. TCRalphabeta/CD19-depleted allogeneic hematopoietic cell grafts were given to the transplant recipients, all of whom were children. The germline V gene encodes CDR1 SGHAT and CDR2 FQNNGV. V is trimmed back by 4 bases and J by 1 base, and the junction contains 4 bases that no gene match accounts for. The CDR3 starts with the cysteine, ends with the phenylalanine, and has 16 residues. Solely the CDR3 DNA is kept, with 48 bases framed from the first base. The library was built by means of PCR. Sequencing was performed on an Illumina HiSeq 2500. TCR libraries were prepared with molecular barcoding, using unique molecular identifiers to normalize TCRbeta repertoire quantification. Clones were called with MiXCR by TCRdb after fastp trimmed the public reads at Q25, and only in-frame beta chains were retained. Rows are unified per CDR3 protein, each entry keeping the most common DNA and genes. The sample has 200,000 to 300,000 distinct CDR3 sequences on record, approximately 8% of them singletons. The ten largest clones add up to 6.3% of the sample.

The clonotype originates from a male patient younger than 18 who had a stem cell transplant for acute lymphoblastic leukemia, so the T cells may come from the graft donor. Sample: PBMCs, mostly from graft donor cells, taken 180 days after TCRalphabeta/CD19-depleted stem cell transplant. The rearrangement combines TRBV11-2 with TRBJ2-2, and 9 junctional nucleotides match TRBD2. The CDR3: CASSWSSGMNTGELFF. The nucleotide sequence reads as follows: TGTGCCAGCAGCTGGTCTAGCGGGATGAACACCGGGGAGCTGTTTTTT.